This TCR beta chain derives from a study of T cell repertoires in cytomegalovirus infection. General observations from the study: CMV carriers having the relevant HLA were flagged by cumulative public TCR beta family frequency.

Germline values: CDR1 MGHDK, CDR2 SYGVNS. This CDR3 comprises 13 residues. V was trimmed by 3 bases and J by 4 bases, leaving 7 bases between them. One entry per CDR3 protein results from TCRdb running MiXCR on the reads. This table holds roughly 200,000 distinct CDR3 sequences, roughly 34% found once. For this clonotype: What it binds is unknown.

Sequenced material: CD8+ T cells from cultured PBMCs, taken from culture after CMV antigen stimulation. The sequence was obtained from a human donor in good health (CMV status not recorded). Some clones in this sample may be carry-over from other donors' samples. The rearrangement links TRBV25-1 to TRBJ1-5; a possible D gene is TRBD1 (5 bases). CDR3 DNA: TGTGCCAGCAGTGAGAGGGGTAATCAGCCCCAGCATTTT. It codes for CASSERGNQPQHF. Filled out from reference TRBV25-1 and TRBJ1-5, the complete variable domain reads EADIYQTPRYLVIGTGKKITLECSQTMGHDKMYWYQQDPGMELHLIHYSYGVNSTEKGDLSSESTVSRIRTEHFPLTLESARPSHTSQYLCASSERGNQPQHFGDGTRLSIL.